The clone carrying this TCR beta chain occurred once. TCRdb's copy holds only in-frame clones and misses some; the assay was immunoSEQ multiplex PCR. The sample has 180,000 or so clones, more than 75% seen once. Among the roughly 120 subjects of the validation cohort, separate from the roughly 700-subject first cohort, were the donors. These data are taken from a study of cytomegalovirus exposure and HLA in healthy donors. Turning to the study itself: The 550 to 800 first-cohort repertoires and the 110 or so validation repertoires shared the same platform, a later analysis reported.

The CDR3 has 17 amino acids. Germline-derived CDR1 and CDR2 are LNHNV and YYDKDF (reference sequence). Trimming at V came to 5 bases and at J to 0 bases, leaving 11 bases not matched to a gene. The material sequenced was PBMCs. This sequence originates from a man younger than 45 in good health and CMV-seropositive. This chain connects TRBV15 to TRBJ2-3; 7 bases line up with TRBD2. DNA of the CDR3: TGTGCCACCAGCCGGAATCTAGCGGCATTAAGCACAGATACGCAGTATTTT. Translation gives CATSRNLAALSTDTQYF.